This T cell receptor (beta chain) emerged from a study of cytomegalovirus exposure and HLA in healthy donors. The study's findings and limits: Serostatus for CMV was the only available immune exposure information.

Researchers ran the PCR with 60 Vbeta and 13 Jbeta primers. Some clones are missing from TCRdb's copy, which holds only in-frame ones; the method was immunoSEQ multiplex PCR. The repertoire holds some 130,000 clones, with approximately 70% as singletons. Comments on this clone: Its target is not known.

This sequence was found in a woman aged 55-70 years in good health and CMV-seropositive. Sequencing used PBMCs.

The DNA for the CDR3 is TGCGCCAGCACCCCGGGGTCTGGGGCCAACGTCCTGACTTTC. Translation gives CASTPGSGANVLTF. J is TRBJ2-6 and V is TRBV5-1, with D possibly matching TRBD2 (5 bases). V was trimmed by 6 bases and J by 1 base, leaving 8 bases between them. This CDR3 comprises 14 residues. CDR1 and CDR2 from the germline V gene are SGHRS and YFSETQ.